Shown below are 27 T cell receptor beta chains from a single sample sequenced in a study of CD8+CD57+ T cells in acquired aplastic anemia. TCR beta VDJ and CDR3 profiling used genomic DNA as template. TCRdb itself ran the reads through MiXCR, one entry per CDR3 protein. The sample holds around 190,000 distinct CDR3 sequences; less than 70% are singletons and the top ten take 16%. Sequenced: sorted CD4+, CD8+, or CD8+CD57+ T cells (not recorded which) from PBMCs. The receptors derive from a human donor in good health, serving as a control.

Only a few counts were recorded for this clonotype. This chain connects TRBV20-1 to TRBJ2-7, with TRBD2 as a possible D gene (7 bases). Germline CDR1 and CDR2: DFQATT and SNEGSKA (reference sequence). The CDR3 is 13 amino acids. The V gene lost 5 bases and the J gene lost 3 bases, with 14 bases spanning the gap. DNA of the CDR3: TGCAGTGCTTGGGCGGGGGCCGGCTACGAGCAGTACTTC. Amino acids: CSAWAGAGYEQYF.

This chain links TRBV7-2 with TRBJ2-2, with D perhaps matching TRBD2 (5 bases). Germline loops: CDR1 SGHTA, CDR2 FQGNSA. This CDR3 has 15 residues. Trimming took off 5 bases at V and 2 bases at J, with 12 bases between the two ends. The CDR3 bases are TGTGCCAGCAGCGACGGGCGGGTTAACACCGGGGAGCTGTTTTTT. This codes for CASSDGRVNTGELFF.

In this sample, this clonotype turned up a few times. The CDR3 does not close with the conserved phenylalanine or tryptophan, likely indicating a read error. The chain is built from TRBV5-4 and TRBJ2-7; 10 nucleotides line up with TRBD1. The CDR3 is 16 amino acids. V shed 4 bases and J 2 bases; nucleotides not matched to a gene: 9. The V gene's germline CDR1 is SGHNT and CDR2 YYREEE (reference sequence). The chain's CDR3 is CASSPRQGAKAYEQYL. In DNA form, the CDR3 reads TGTGCCAGCAGCCCGAGACAGGGGGCGAAGGCCTACGAGCAGTACCTT.

The V and J genes are TRBV7-9 and TRBJ1-6; D is possibly TRBD1 (6 bases). The length of the CDR3 is 14 residues. Germline CDR1 and CDR2: SEHNR and FQNEAQ (reference sequence). The V and J ends lost 3 bases and 7 bases respectively, with 10 bases between them. The CDR3 is CASSLDSLNSPLHF. Here the CDR3 DNA reads TGTGCCAGCAGCTTGGACAGTTTAAATTCACCCCTCCACTTT. Full variable domain (missing parts from reference TRBV7-9 and TRBJ1-6): DTGVSQNPRHKITKRGQNVTFRCDPISEHNRLYWYRQTLGQGPEFLTYFQNEAQLEKSRLLSDRFSAERPKGSFSTLEIQRTEQGDSAMYLCASSLDSLNSPLHFGNGTRLTVT.

This clonotype was seen many times. This rearrangement joins TRBV4-2 to TRBJ1-2, with D perhaps TRBD1 (5 bases). Germline V gene lookup returns CDR1 LGHNA and CDR2 YNFKEQ. V lost 3 bases, J lost 8 bases, and 19 bases lay in between. The CDR3 is 15 amino acids. Here the CDR3 DNA reads TGTGCCAGCAGCCAGTGGGGGGGGACGGGCTTAGGCTACACCTTC. It encodes CASSQWGGTGLGYTF.

This chain uses TRBV20-1 with TRBJ2-6, with TRBD1 matching 7 bases. Germline values: CDR1 DFQATT, CDR2 SNEGSKA (reference sequence). V was pared by 6 bases and J by 2 bases, with 7 bases of the junction left unmatched. The CDR3 runs to 15 residues. The CDR3 coding sequence is TGCAGTGCAAACTATCAGGGGGCTGGGGCCAACGTCCTGACTTTC. It specifies CSANYQGAGANVLTF.

This clonotype was seen only a few times. The chain recombines TRBV6-1 with TRBJ2-1; perhaps D is TRBD1 or TRBD2 (6 bases each). V was clipped by 2 bases and J by 6 bases, with 20 bases between them. The CDR3 runs to 17 residues. Germline values: CDR1 MNHNS, CDR2 SASEGT. The CDR3 nucleotides read TGTGCCAGCAGTGAATTAGGACTGACGGGGGCCGCCAATGAGCAGTTCTTC. Amino acids: CASSELGLTGAANEQFF.

The rearrangement joins TRBV2 to TRBJ1-1; maybe TRBD1 (6 bases). V lost 3 bases and J lost 1, with 9 bases in between. CDR3 length: 14 amino acids. The germline V gene has CDR1 SNHLY and CDR2 FYNNEI. CDR3 nucleotides: TGTGCCAGCAGTGATGTAGGGGGGAACACTGAAGCTTTCTTT. It codes for CASSDVGGNTEAFF. Full variable domain (remainder filled in from reference TRBV2 and TRBJ1-1): EPEVTQTPSHQVTQMGQEVILRCVPISNHLYFYWYRQILGQKVEFLVSFYNNEISEKSEIFDDQFSVERPDGSNFTLKIRSTKLEDSAMYFCASSDVGGNTEAFFGQGTRLTVV.

The chain joins TRBV20-1 to TRBJ2-5, with 7 bases lining up with TRBD1. Germline assignment: CDR1 DFQATT and CDR2 SNEGSKA (reference sequence). The CDR3 totals 15 residues. V gave up 5 bases and J gave up 2 bases; unmatched junction bases: 11. The CDR3 nucleotides are TGCAGTGCTCAAGACCCCATGGACAGGCAAGAGACCCAGTACTTC. This translates into CSAQDPMDRQETQYF.

This clonotype was detected a few times. Relative to the germline gene, one junction end is altered; a read error may explain this. The rearrangement links TRBV7-2 to TRBJ1-3, with D tentatively TRBD1 (5 bases). Germline V gene data show CDR1 as SGHTA and CDR2 as FQGNSA. The CDR3 covers 15 residues. The CDR3 coding sequence is TGTGCCAGCAGCTTGCGACAGAACTCTGGAGACACCATATATTTT. Its protein is CASSLRQNSGDTIYF. The full variable domain, completed using reference TRBV7-2 and TRBJ1-3, is GAGVSQSPSNKVTEKGKDVELRCDPISGHTALYWYRQSLGQGLEFLIYFQGNSAPDKSGLPSDRFSAERTGGSVSTLTIQRTQQEDSAVYLCASSLRQNSGDTIYFGEGSWLTVV.

The J gene is TRBJ1-4, the V gene TRBV6-5; 10 nucleotides line up with TRBD1. Trimming removed 5 bases from V and 7 bases from J; junction bases left unmatched: 4. The CDR3 covers 14 residues. CDR1 and CDR2 (germline): MNHEY, SVGAGI. The CDR3 loop is CASSPRQGAEKLFF. Here the CDR3 DNA reads TGTGCCAGCAGTCCACGACAGGGGGCTGAAAAACTGTTTTTT.

V and J are TRBV2 and TRBJ2-5; the D gene is possibly TRBD1 (5 bases). The J call could be wrong; TRBJ2-7 is a better fit for the DNA end. The germline gives CDR1 SNHLY, CDR2 FYNNEI. The CDR3 runs to 12 residues. Written as DNA, the CDR3 is TGTGCCAGCAGTAAGGACACCTACGAGCAGTACTTC. Translation: CASSKDTYEQYF.

This clonotype was recorded at least ten times. V and J are TRBV24-1 and TRBJ1-5, with D maybe TRBD1 (6 bases). Trimming shortened V by 8 bases and J by 2 bases, and 12 bases separated the two germline ends. The germline V gene encodes CDR1 KGHDR and CDR2 SFDVKD. The CDR3 runs 14 residues. CDR3 region: CATKKGEGNQPQHF. CDR3 nucleotide sequence: TGTGCCACCAAAAAGGGGGAAGGCAATCAGCCCCAGCATTTT.

This clonotype came up a few times. Given the absence of the conserved phenylalanine or tryptophan at the CDR3 end, a read error is likely. Because the CDR3's place on the DNA is in doubt, the DNA is left out and the CDR3 is given as listed by TCRdb. V usage is TRBV7-9 and J usage is TRBJ2-5. Germline values: CDR1 SEHNR, CDR2 FQNEAQ (reference sequence). The CDR3 length equals 9 residues, ends included. The CDR3 loop reads CASSERSMP.

The J gene is TRBJ1-6, the V gene TRBV27; D is unclear. Trimming removed 2 bases from V and 10 bases from J, with 6 bases in between. The CDR3 runs 12 residues. Germline loops: CDR1 MNHEY, CDR2 SMNVEV (reference sequence). The CDR3 sequence: CASSLGRSPLHF. The CDR3, as DNA: TGTGCCAGCAGTTTAGGGAGGTCACCCCTCCACTTT.

V usage is TRBV7-2 and J usage is TRBJ2-7; D possibly corresponds to TRBD1 (6 bases). Deletions cut 4 bases from V and 9 bases from J, with 19 bases between. The germline CDR1 and CDR2 sequences are SGHTA and FQGNSA. The CDR3 loop spans 14 amino acids. Here the CDR3 DNA reads TGTGCCAGCAGCTCTGACAGGCAGGGGCTAAGGCAGTACTTC. It specifies CASSSDRQGLRQYF.

Notes on this clonotype: An end of the junction differs from the germline gene, which may be a read error. CDR3 sequence reads: CASKTLGVTDTQYF. The CDR3 DNA reads as TGTGCCTCAAAGACCTTGGGGGTTACAGATACGCAGTACTTT. This chain uses TRBV10-3 with TRBJ2-3, with D possibly being TRBD1 or TRBD2 (5 bases each). Germline V gene data show CDR1 as ENHRY and CDR2 as SYGVKD. The CDR3 is 14 residues long.

Ten or more counts support this clonotype. The V call is TRBV27, the J call TRBJ2-7; possibly TRBD1 for D (5 bases). The CDR3 is 15 residues long. Germline V gene lookup returns CDR1 MNHEY and CDR2 SMNVEV (reference sequence). Trimming shortened V by 4 bases and J by 0 bases, and 13 bases separated the two germline ends. The CDR3 region has the DNA TGTGCCAGCAGTTGGGGCCCGGACCCCTCCTACGAGCAGTACTTC. Translating gives CASSWGPDPSYEQYF.

This clonotype was seen many times. This chain uses TRBV19 with TRBJ2-3; 7 nucleotides match TRBD1. The CDR3 covers 13 residues. V lost 5 bases and J lost 3; bases outside the gene matches: 2. Germline V gene sequence: CDR1 LNHDA, CDR2 SQIVND (reference sequence). Written as DNA, the CDR3 is TGTGCCAGTAGTCAACAGGGGACAGATACGCAGTATTTT. Its translation is CASSQQGTDTQYF.

The table lists this clonotype with a few counts. The genes are TRBV12-3 or TRBV12-4 and TRBJ2-1; D is ambiguous. The V end was cut by 7 bases, the J end by 0 bases, with 7 bases between. The CDR3 runs 13 residues. The CDR3 sequence: CASTGSSYNEQFF. CDR3 bases: TGTGCCAGCACGGGTAGCTCCTACAATGAGCAGTTCTTC.

As for this clonotype: An end of the junction does not agree with germline; a read error may underlie this. The chain has TRBV28 and TRBJ2-7; D remains ambiguous. Germline V gene sequence: CDR1 MDHEN, CDR2 SYDVKM. The CDR3 is 13 residues long. The CDR3 DNA follows: TGTGCCAGCGCCGGAACTACGGCCTACGAGCAGTACTTT. Translated, it gives CASAGTTAYEQYF.

The rearrangement joins TRBV27 to TRBJ2-5; 7 bases are a match to TRBD2. Germline V gene sequence: CDR1 MNHEY, CDR2 SMNVEV (reference sequence). There are 15 residues in the CDR3. V was pared by 4 bases and J by 4 bases, with 9 bases of the junction left unmatched. The CDR3 nucleotides are TGTGCCAGCAGTTCACCCCAGGGCGGGGGAGAGACCCAGTACTTC. Amino acid sequence: CASSSPQGGGETQYF.

This chain joins TRBV19 and TRBJ1-5; D perhaps matches TRBD1 (6 bases). Germline CDR1 and CDR2: LNHDA and SQIVND (reference sequence). The CDR3 covers 16 residues. V lost 3 bases and J 1 base, leaving 13 bases between the germline ends. The CDR3, as DNA: TGTGCCAGTAGTATTACGGGGACACGAAGCAATCAGCCCCAGCATTTT. Its translation is CASSITGTRSNQPQHF.

The chain is built from TRBV11-2 and TRBJ1-1; D not resolved. V gave up 1 base and J gave up 0 bases, with 9 bases separating them. The CDR3 covers 15 residues. Germline CDR1 SGHAT, CDR2 FQNNGV. CDR3 DNA: TGTGCCAGCAGCTTAGTTGGTCAGATGAACACTGAAGCTTTCTTT. Protein: CASSLVGQMNTEAFF.

The J gene is TRBJ2-5, the V gene TRBV6-6, with 7 bases lining up with TRBD2. CDR3 length: 17 residues. Trimming removed 0 bases from V and 4 bases from J; junction bases left unmatched: 11. The germline CDR1 and CDR2 sequences are MNHNY and SVGAGI (reference sequence). The CDR3: CASSYSTSGTKTETQYF. The CDR3 coding sequence is TGTGCCAGCAGTTACTCGACGTCGGGGACTAAGACAGAGACCCAGTACTTC.

There are a few counts of this clonotype. V and J are TRBV19 and TRBJ2-2; TRBD2 agrees at 7 bases. Germline V gives CDR1 LNHDA, CDR2 SQIVND (reference sequence). Losses at the gene ends were 6 bases for V and 0 bases for J; bases not matched to a gene: 1. The CDR3 consists of 14 residues. In DNA form, the CDR3 reads TGTGCCAGTAGGGCGGGAGCGAACACCGGGGAGCTGTTTTTT. As protein: CASRAGANTGELFF.

The sample holds a few counts of this clonotype. The CDR3 loop is CATSRDDSGAYEQYF. The CDR3 DNA is TGTGCCACCAGCAGAGATGATAGCGGTGCCTACGAGCAGTACTTC. The chain has TRBV15 and TRBJ2-7, with D possibly matching TRBD2 (6 bases). Germline CDR1 and CDR2: LNHNV and YYDKDF (reference sequence). The CDR3 length is 15 residues. V lost 0 bases and J lost 2, with 11 bases in between.